This is a list of T cell receptor beta chains from one sample in a study of CD8+CD57+ T cells in acquired aplastic anemia. TCRdb reanalysed the reads using MiXCR and keeps one entry per CDR3 protein. Among tens of thousands of distinct CDR3 sequences listed, 45% to 70% were seen once. Sample: sorted CD4+, CD8+, or CD8+CD57+ T cells (not recorded which) from PBMCs. The source of these receptors is a human donor in good health, serving as a control. CDR3s include the opening cysteine and the closing phenylalanine or tryptophan. Each record gives: J gene, D gene, clone size, V gene, CDR3 DNA, CDR3 protein. D genes are given only for firm matches. Size is stated for part of the rows, as once, few or many counts, or as a class when the clone is expanded.

TRBJ2-7,TRBD2,many,TRBV18,TGTGCCAGCTCACCGACTAGCGGGAGCCGAGAGCAGTACTTC,CASSPTSGSREQYF
TRBJ1-2,TRBD1,many,TRBV5-1,TGCGCCAGCAGCCCCCGGGACAGGGGAATGGATGGCTACACCTTC,CASSPRDRGMDGYTF
TRBJ2-7,.,.,TRBV19,TGTGCCAGTAGTACCACAGGGACCTACGAGCAGTACTTC,CASSTTGTYEQYF
TRBJ2-5,TRBD2,.,TRBV7-9,TGTGCCAGCAGCTTAGCGCCCCAGGGAGGGGAGACCCAGTACTTC,CASSLAPQGGETQYF
TRBJ2-2,.,many,TRBV7-6,TGTGCCAGCAGCTTAGTTTTAGGTTTGGGCACCGGGGAGCTGTTTTTT,CASSLVLGLGTGELFF
TRBJ2-5,.,medium-sized,TRBV2,TGTGCCAGCAGTGGTTTGGGGAGCCAAGAGACCCAGTACTTC,CASSGLGSQETQYF
TRBJ2-1,.,.,TRBV29-1,TGCAGCGTTGACGGGGGACAGAGTACCTACTCCTACAATGAGCAGTTCTTC,CSVDGGQSTYSYNEQFF
TRBJ1-6,TRBD1,many,TRBV30,TGTGCCTGGAGAGGACAGGAGGTGATATGGTCACCCCTCCACTTT,CAWRGQEVIWSPLHF
TRBJ1-1,.,.,TRBV2,TGTGCCAGCATCCTGAGCACTGAAGCTTTCTTT,CASILSTEAFF
TRBJ1-2,.,once,TRBV15,TGTGCCACCAGCACTAGAGGGGAGACAGGAACCCGTTTGGGCTACACCTTC,CATSTRGETGTRLGYTF
TRBJ2-5,.,.,TRBV7-9,TGTGCCAGCAGCTTAGAAGAAGAGACCCAGTACTTC,CASSLEEETQYF
TRBJ1-1,.,.,TRBV20-1,TGCAGTGCTAGAGTCACATCGAACACTGAAGCTTTCTTT,CSARVTSNTEAFF
TRBJ2-7,TRBD1,.,TRBV5-1,TGCGCCAGCAGCCACCAGGGGGCCTACGAGCAGTACTTC,CASSHQGAYEQYF
TRBJ2-7,TRBD1,.,TRBV24-1,TGTGCTTCACCCGGGACAGGGATCTTCGAGCAGTACTTC,CASPGTGIFEQYF
TRBJ2-1,TRBD2,.,TRBV10-1,TGCGCCAGCAGTGGAGCGGGAGCAGGTGAGCAGTTCTTC,CASSGAGAGEQFF
TRBJ1-4,.,.,TRBV7-9,TGTGCCAGCAGCATAAGTGAAAAACTGTTTTTT,CASSISEKLFF
TRBJ2-1,.,.,TRBV29-1,TGCAGCGTTGAGGGGACACAGAGCAATGAGCAGTTCTTC,CSVEGTQSNEQFF
TRBJ1-1,.,many,TRBV5-1,TGCGCCAGCAGCCTAGCGGGGGGGAACACTGAAGCTTTCTTT,CASSLAGGNTEAFF
TRBJ2-1,TRBD2,many,TRBV6-5,TGTGCCAGCAGTTACTCAGGGACTAGGGGTAGCAATGAGCAGTTCTTC,CASSYSGTRGSNEQFF
TRBJ1-1,TRBD1,many,TRBV18,TGTGCCAGCTCACCTTTACAGGGGAACATGAACACTGAAGCTTTCTTT,CASSPLQGNMNTEAFF
TRBJ1-2,.,many,TRBV28,TGTGCCAGCAGTTTGACAGGATCGCCATATGGCTACACCTTC,CASSLTGSPYGYTF
TRBJ2-5,.,few,TRBV7-7,TGTGCCAGCAGCTTAGGGAGCCAAGAGACCCAGTACTTC,CASSLGSQETQYF
TRBJ2-7,.,.,TRBV14,TGTGCCAGCAGACCTAGTCTGGATATTAACCCCTATACGATGCAGTACTTC,CASRPSLDINPYTMQYF
TRBJ2-1,.,.,TRBV2,TGTGCCAGCAGTGAACCGGGGAGCTCCTACAATGAGCAGTTCTTC,CASSEPGSSYNEQFF
TRBJ2-1,.,.,TRBV11-1,TGTGCCAGCAGCAGTGCTAGTTCCGATCGAGTCCCGTTCTTC,CASSSASSDRVPFF
TRBJ1-1,TRBD1,.,TRBV10-2,TGCGCCAGCACCAAGGCGGGGGGCGGACAGGGGGGGTACACTGAAGCTTTCTTT,CASTKAGGGQGGYTEAFF
TRBJ2-7,.,.,TRBV10-3,TGTGCCATCAGTGCCCGGGACACCTACGAGCAGTACTTC,CAISARDTYEQYF
TRBJ2-7,.,.,TRBV2,TGTGCCAGCACCCCGGGCCACTACTACGAGCAGTACTTC,CASTPGHYYEQYF
TRBJ1-1,.,once,TRBV5-1,TGCGCCAGCAGCAGGGGTGGGGTGGGGACTGAAGCTTTCTTT,CASSRGGVGTEAFF
TRBJ1-5,.,once,TRBV2,TGTGCCAGTTGGGGGGGTTATCAGCCCCAGCATTTT,CASWGGYQPQHF
TRBJ2-1,.,.,TRBV24-1,TGTGCCACCAGTGATCCCCGGGGCTTACTTCACAATGAGCAGTTCTTC,CATSDPRGLLHNEQFF
TRBJ1-2,TRBD1,.,TRBV5-1,TGCGCCAGCAGCGGGACAGCCAACTCGGCCTATGGCTACACCTTC,CASSGTANSAYGYTF
TRBJ1-6,.,few,TRBV10-3,TGTGCCATCAGTGACCGGACGAATTCACCCCTCCACTTT,CAISDRTNSPLHF
TRBJ2-7,TRBD1,few,TRBV7-9,TGTGCCAGCAGCTTAGACAGGGGCGAGCAGTACTTC,CASSLDRGEQYF
TRBJ2-7,.,medium-sized,TRBV10-2,TGCGCCAGCAGTGACTCAGGGACGCCGAGAGACGAGCAGTACTTC,CASSDSGTPRDEQYF
TRBJ2-5,TRBD1,once,TRBV15,TGTGCCACCAGCAGCTTGGACAGGTACGCGAGCCAAGAGACCCAGTACTTC,CATSSLDRYASQETQYF
TRBJ1-3,.,many,TRBV12-3/TRBV12-4,TGTGCCAGCGGCCAATTGGGGGCTGGGGACCCTAGGGACCGACACACCATATATTTT,CASGQLGAGDPRDRHTIYF
TRBJ1-2,TRBD1,.,TRBV24-1,TGTGCCAGCAATCGAGGGGGCAATGATGGCTACACCTTC,CASNRGGNDGYTF
TRBJ1-4,.,.,TRBV10-3,TGTGCCATCAGTGTGAACAGTAATGAAAAACTGTTTTTT,CAISVNSNEKLFF
TRBJ2-1,TRBD1,few,TRBV4-2,TGTGCCAGCAGCCACAGCCGGGACAGGGGGACTAGCTTACACAATGAGCAGTTCTTC,CASSHSRDRGTSLHNEQFF
TRBJ1-6,.,.,TRBV20-1,TGCAGTGCTAGAGATCGGGGGGCGAGATTGAATTCACCCCTCCACTTT,CSARDRGARLNSPLHF
TRBJ2-3,TRBD1,.,TRBV10-1,TGCGCCAGCAGTGCCGGACAGGAAAGAAGCACAGATACGCAGTATTTT,CASSAGQERSTDTQYF
TRBJ2-7,.,few,TRBV5-5,TGTGCCAGCAGCTCCTCACAGGGTGGATACGAGCAGTACTTC,CASSSSQGGYEQYF
TRBJ2-7,.,once,TRBV7-9,TGTGCCAGCAGCAGTGGTGGGTCCCGCTACGAGCAGTACTTC,CASSSGGSRYEQYF
TRBJ2-6,TRBD2,.,TRBV5-1,TGCGCCAGCAGCTTGGTAGCGGGAGTCCCCGGGCTGTGCTCTGGGGCCAACGTCCTGACTTTC,CASSLVAGVPGLCSGANVLTF
TRBJ1-1,.,many,TRBV5-6,TGTGCCAGCAGCTTTAGAGCTCACGGGGAAAGGACGAACACTGAAGCTTTCTTT,CASSFRAHGERTNTEAFF
TRBJ1-1,.,.,TRBV29-1,TGCAGCGTTGGAGGAGGACTCGGAAAGAACACTGAAGCTTTCTTT,CSVGGGLGKNTEAFF
TRBJ1-1,TRBD1,.,TRBV10-3,TGTGCCATCAGTGAACAGGGGACAGGGAATGGCTACGAGGCTTTCTTT,CAISEQGTGNGYEAFF
TRBJ2-1,.,.,TRBV11-1,TGTGCCAGCAGCTTAGTCTCTCTGTCCTACAATGAGCAGTTCTTC,CASSLVSLSYNEQFF